Following are 18 T cell receptor beta chains from one sample sequenced in a study of identical twins. Each CDR3 protein gets one entry after TCRdb re-called the 5' RACE reads with MiXCR. The sample lists hundreds of thousands of distinct CDR3 sequences, 5.5% to 6.5% occurring once. The sample comprised naive T cells sorted from blood. All receptors come from a man between 18 and 29 years old in good health.

There are many counts of this clonotype. The chain uses TRBV4-2 and TRBJ2-1; 13 bases align to TRBD2. Per the germline V gene, CDR1 is LGHNA and CDR2 is YNFKEQ. The CDR3 totals 15 residues. Germline trimming cut 4 bases from V and 8 bases from J; bases unmatched to any gene: 5. CDR3 region: CASSLRTSGSDEQFF. The CDR3 DNA follows: TGTGCCAGCAGCCTCAGGACTAGCGGGAGCGATGAGCAGTTCTTC.

In its sample, this clonotype was seen a few times. The chain links TRBV7-9 to TRBJ2-7; 8 positions match TRBD1. Germline assignment: CDR1 SEHNR and CDR2 FQNEAQ (reference sequence). The CDR3 extends over 16 amino acids. With 4 bases clipped from V and 3 bases from J, the junction kept 11 bases outside the gene matches. The DNA of the CDR3 is TGTGCCAGCAGCTCAACCGGGACAGGCCTACACTACGAGCAGTACTTC. Translated: CASSSTGTGLHYEQYF.

Only a few counts were recorded for this clonotype. This sequence joins TRBV3-1 and TRBJ1-6; D unclear. The CDR3 extends over 15 amino acids. V was shortened by 4 bases and J by 5 bases, with 12 bases between the two germline ends. Germline V lookup: CDR1 LGHDT, CDR2 YNNKEL (reference sequence). The chain's CDR3 is CASSRNTRDNSPLHF. CDR3 coding DNA: TGTGCCAGCAGCCGAAATACAAGGGATAATTCACCCCTCCACTTT.

This clonotype showed up many times. CDR3: CATKPGQGLYEQYV. The CDR3, as DNA: TGTGCCACCAAACCGGGACAGGGATTATACGAGCAGTACGTC. V and J are TRBV10-3 and TRBJ2-7; 9 nucleotides line up with TRBD1. CDR1 is ENHRY, CDR2 SYGVKD, per germline. The V and J ends lost 10 bases and 4 bases, in that order; junction bases with no gene match: 11. There are 14 residues in the CDR3.

In its sample, this clonotype was seen many times. This chain joins TRBV12-3 or TRBV12-4 and TRBJ2-1; D uncertain. The CDR3 length is 16 residues. V lost 1 base, J lost 4 bases, and 14 bases lay in between. CDR3 residues: CASSLGVRTIYNEQFF. In DNA, the CDR3 is TGTGCCAGCAGTTTAGGGGTCAGAACAATTTACAATGAGCAGTTCTTC.

This clonotype has a count of ten or more. The chain recombines TRBV29-1 with TRBJ2-3; the D gene is possibly TRBD2 (5 bases). CDR1 and CDR2 from the germline V gene are SQVTM and ANQGSEA. This CDR3 is 12 amino acids long. Trimming cost V 6 bases and J 3 bases, with 10 bases left between them. CDR3 in DNA: TGCAGCGTCGCACCGGGAACAGATACGCAGTATTTT. Translating it yields CSVAPGTDTQYF.

The rearrangement joins TRBV7-9 to TRBJ2-3, with D tentatively TRBD2 (6 bases). Deletions cut 6 bases from V and 5 bases from J, with 12 bases between. Germline CDR1 and CDR2: SEHNR and FQNEAQ (reference sequence). The CDR3 spans 13 residues. The CDR3 DNA follows: TGTGCCAGCAGTTCTGGGACTGTAGATACGCAGTATTTT. Translation gives CASSSGTVDTQYF.

This clonotype was counted at least ten times. This chain joins TRBV20-1 and TRBJ2-7; weak D call: TRBD1 (6 bases). V lost 0 bases to trimming and J lost 4 bases, with 10 bases between them. From germline, CDR1 is DFQATT and CDR2 SNEGSKA (reference sequence). The CDR3 is 13 residues long. Here the CDR3 reads CSARDVDSYEQYV. DNA of the CDR3: TGCAGTGCTAGAGACGTGGACAGTTACGAGCAGTACGTC.

This chain connects TRBV7-3 to TRBJ1-2; D not certain. The CDR3 has 14 amino acids. The germline V gene has CDR1 SGHTA and CDR2 FQGTGA. Deletions cut 5 bases from V and 1 base from J, with 11 bases between. The CDR3 DNA is TGTGCCAGCAGCCTCCAGGAGGGTAACTATGGCTACACCTTC. Amino acid sequence: CASSLQEGNYGYTF.

This clonotype was seen a few times. V and J are TRBV7-6 and TRBJ2-3; 9 bases are a match to TRBD2. CDR1 is SGHVS, CDR2 FNYEAQ, per germline. The V and J ends lost 1 base and 2 bases, in that order; junction bases with no gene match: 4. This CDR3 has 16 amino acids. The CDR3 spells CASSLGSGGTTDTQYF. The CDR3 DNA follows: TGTGCCAGCAGCTTAGGGAGCGGGGGGACCACAGATACGCAGTATTTT.

This clonotype was detected a few times. This chain connects TRBV7-9 to TRBJ2-1; no definite D call. Germline lookup yields CDR1 SEHNR and CDR2 FQNEAQ (reference sequence). This CDR3 is built from 14 residues. V was clipped by 0 bases and J by 6 bases, with 9 bases between them. The CDR3, as DNA: TGTGCCAGCAGCTTAGCCGGGTCGGTCAATGAGCAGTTCTTC. It specifies CASSLAGSVNEQFF.

V gene TRBV29-1 combines with J gene TRBJ2-3; D is perhaps TRBD1 (6 bases). CDR3 length: 16 amino acids. With 4 bases removed from V and 0 bases from J, the gap between germline ends came to 17 bases. Per the germline V gene, CDR1 is SQVTM and CDR2 is ANQGSEA. The CDR3 DNA follows: TGCAGCGTTGTAGCCCCAGGGGCTACGAGCACAGATACGCAGTATTTT. This sequence encodes CSVVAPGATSTDTQYF.

In its sample, this clonotype was seen many times. The V and J genes are TRBV5-1 and TRBJ2-1, with D perhaps matching TRBD2 (5 bases). Trimming stripped 3 bases from V and 9 bases from J, with 16 bases between. Per germline, CDR1 SGHRS and CDR2 YFSETQ. The CDR3 length is 14 residues. CDR3 bases: TGCGCCAGCAGCTGGGCTACGGACTCCAGTGAGCAGTTCTTC. As protein: CASSWATDSSEQFF.

Ten or more counts support this clonotype. The gene calls are TRBV7-9 and TRBJ2-2; D ambiguous. Looked up from germline, CDR1 is SEHNR and CDR2 is FQNEAQ (reference sequence). The CDR3 contains 17 residues. The ends were cut back, 8 bases at V and 2 bases at J, with 21 bases in the middle. In DNA, the CDR3 is TGTGCCAGCGGTAGCTTAGCTACAGACTTAAACACCGGGGAGCTGTTTTTT. This codes for CASGSLATDLNTGELFF.

The rearrangement joins TRBV6-1 to TRBJ2-4; 9 nucleotides align to TRBD1. In germline, CDR1 is MNHNS, CDR2 SASEGT. The V segment lost 6 bases and the J segment 0 bases; nucleotides outside the gene matches: 6. The CDR3 has 16 amino acids. For the CDR3, the DNA is TGTGCCAGCAGGATAACAGGGGGCTTAGCCAAAAACATTCAGTACTTC. Amino acids: CASRITGGLAKNIQYF.

A few counts support this clonotype. The chain links TRBV7-2 to TRBJ2-4; 7 bases align to TRBD2. The CDR3 extends over 14 amino acids. Losses at the gene ends were 3 bases for V and 7 bases for J; bases not matched to a gene: 6. CDR1 and CDR2 from the germline V gene are SGHTA and FQGNSA. The CDR3 loop is CASSFLGGTNIQYF. CDR3 bases: TGTGCCAGCAGCTTCCTGGGAGGGACGAACATTCAGTACTTC.

The table lists this clonotype with many counts. This chain joins TRBV5-1 and TRBJ1-1, with TRBD1 as a possible D gene (5 bases). Germline values: CDR1 SGHRS, CDR2 YFSETQ. V was pared by 0 bases and J by 8 bases, with 14 bases between. The CDR3 totals 14 residues. CDR3 region: CASSLEGASIEAFF. The CDR3 bases are TGCGCCAGCAGCTTGGAAGGGGCCTCGATAGAAGCTTTCTTT.

This clonotype was seen ten or more times. J is TRBJ2-2 and V is TRBV5-1, with no clear D. Germline lookup yields CDR1 SGHRS and CDR2 YFSETQ. The CDR3 loop spans 12 amino acids. The V end was cut by 4 bases, the J end by 8 bases, with 9 bases between. The DNA of the CDR3 is TGCGCCAGCAGCCCCCGGCGGGGGGAGCTGTTTTTT. Its translation is CASSPRRGELFF.